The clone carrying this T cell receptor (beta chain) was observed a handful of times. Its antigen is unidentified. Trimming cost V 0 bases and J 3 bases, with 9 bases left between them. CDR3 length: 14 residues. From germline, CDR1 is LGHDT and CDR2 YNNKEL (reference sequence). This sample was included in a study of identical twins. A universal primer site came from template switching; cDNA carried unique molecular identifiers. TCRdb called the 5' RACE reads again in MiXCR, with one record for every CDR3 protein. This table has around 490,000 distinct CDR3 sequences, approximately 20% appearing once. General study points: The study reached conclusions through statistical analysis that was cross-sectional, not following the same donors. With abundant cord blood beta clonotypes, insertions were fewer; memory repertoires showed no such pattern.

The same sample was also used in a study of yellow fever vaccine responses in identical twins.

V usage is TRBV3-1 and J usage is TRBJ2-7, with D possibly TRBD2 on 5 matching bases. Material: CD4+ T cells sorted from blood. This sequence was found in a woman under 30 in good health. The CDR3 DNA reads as TGTGCCAGCAGCCAAGAAAAACGGGACTACGAGCAGTACTTC. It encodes CASSQEKRDYEQYF.